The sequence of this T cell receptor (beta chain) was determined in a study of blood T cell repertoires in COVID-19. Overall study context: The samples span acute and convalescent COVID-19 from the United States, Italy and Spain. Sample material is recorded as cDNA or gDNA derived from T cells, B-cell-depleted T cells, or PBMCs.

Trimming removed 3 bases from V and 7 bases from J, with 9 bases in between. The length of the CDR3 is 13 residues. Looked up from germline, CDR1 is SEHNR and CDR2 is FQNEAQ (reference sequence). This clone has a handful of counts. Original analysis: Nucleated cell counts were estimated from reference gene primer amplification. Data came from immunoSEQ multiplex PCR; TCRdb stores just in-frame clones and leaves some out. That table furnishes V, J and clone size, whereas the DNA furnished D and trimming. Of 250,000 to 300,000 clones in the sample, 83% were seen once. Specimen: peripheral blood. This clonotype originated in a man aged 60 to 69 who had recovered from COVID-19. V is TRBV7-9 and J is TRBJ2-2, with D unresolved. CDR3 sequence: CASSFGGGGELFF. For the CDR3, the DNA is TGTGCCAGCAGCTTCGGCGGTGGCGGGGAGCTGTTTTTT.